The 24 T cell receptor beta chains given below trace back to one sample, sequenced in a study of blood T cell repertoires in COVID-19. TCRdb's table, derived via immunoSEQ multiplex PCR, lists solely in-frame clones and lacks some. This table holds 250,000 to 350,000 clones, about 92% found once. Material: PBMCs or T cells enriched from blood (not recorded which). These receptors were collected from a woman under 40 who had recovered from COVID-19.

The chain recombines TRBV2 with TRBJ1-5; the D is unclear. V was cut by 3 bases and J by 3 bases, with 9 bases left in between. Germline CDR1 SNHLY, CDR2 FYNNEI. This CDR3 comprises 14 residues. In DNA, the CDR3 is TGTGCCAGCAGTGAGCGGCAGACCAATCAGCCCCAGCATTTT. Its translation: CASSERQTNQPQHF.

The chain employs TRBV28 and TRBJ2-6; D unresolved. The CDR3 is 15 residues long. V was clipped by 5 bases and J by 0 bases, with 8 bases between them. The germline gives CDR1 MDHEN, CDR2 SYDVKM. As DNA, the CDR3 is TGTGCCAGCAGTGGCGGAGACTCTGGGGCCAACGTCCTGACTTTC. It is translated as CASSGGDSGANVLTF.

The chain employs TRBV6-4 and TRBJ2-1; D may be TRBD2 (6 bases). The CDR3 is 15 residues long. Germline V CDR1 and CDR2: MRHNA, SNTAGT. V shed 5 bases and J shed 1 base, with 12 bases lying between them. This CDR3 is CASSTTSQSYNEQFF. The DNA for the CDR3 is TGTGCCAGCAGTACTACTAGCCAGTCCTACAATGAGCAGTTCTTC.

The rearrangement joins TRBV2 to TRBJ1-3; no definite D call. V was clipped by 7 bases and J by 8 bases, with 12 bases between them. CDR3 length: 12 residues. The germline CDR1 and CDR2 sequences are SNHLY and FYNNEI. The CDR3 loop reads CASKRFRDTIYF. CDR3 bases: TGTGCCAGCAAGAGGTTCCGAGACACCATATATTTT.

This clone was counted a single time. The CDR3 DNA is TGTGCCAGTAGTCCCGGGACAGGACCTCCAACTAATGAAAAACTGTTTTTT. Translating gives CASSPGTGPPTNEKLFF. This chain connects TRBV19 to TRBJ1-4, with 8 nucleotides matching TRBD1. The ends lost 5 bases at V and 0 bases at J; junction bases unmatched: 8. CDR1 is LNHDA, CDR2 SQIVND, per germline (reference sequence). This CDR3 comprises 17 residues. The full variable domain, its missing parts supplied by reference TRBV19 and TRBJ1-4, is DGGITQSPKYLFRKEGQNVTLSCEQNLNHDAMYWYRQDPGQGLRLIYYSQIVNDFQKGDIAEGYSVSREKKESFPLTVTSAQKNPTAFYLCASSPGTGPPTNEKLFFGSGTQLSVL.

The chain uses TRBV4-1 and TRBJ1-2; 8 nucleotides align to TRBD1. Per the germline V gene, CDR1 is MGHRA and CDR2 is YSYEKL. V lost 1 base and J lost 3; bases outside the gene matches: 10. CDR3 length equals 17 residues. CDR3 protein: CASSQGQGAGFYYGYTF. CDR3 coding DNA: TGCGCCAGCAGCCAAGGGCAGGGGGCCGGTTTTTACTATGGCTACACCTTC.

The chain combines TRBV3-1 (or the pseudogene TRBV3-2) with TRBJ2-1, with D hard to call. Germline CDR1 is LGHDT and CDR2 is YNNKEL (reference sequence). The CDR3 runs to 13 residues. The V end was cut by 0 bases, the J end by 10 bases, with 10 bases between. CDR3 sequence: CASSQDPQREQFF. The CDR3 DNA reads as TGTGCCAGCAGCCAAGATCCCCAGAGGGAGCAGTTCTTC.

The chain recombines TRBV30 with TRBJ2-3; TRBD2 matches 7 bases. V lost 3 bases, J lost 2 bases, and 17 bases stayed unmatched. The CDR3 covers 18 residues. The V gene's germline CDR1 is GTSNPN and CDR2 SVGIG (reference sequence). The CDR3 reads CAWRSNPTSSGYTDTQYF. In DNA, the CDR3 is TGTGCCTGGAGGAGTAACCCGACCTCTAGCGGATACACAGATACGCAGTATTTT.

The chain carries TRBV11-2 and TRBJ1-2, with a weak D call TRBD1 (5 bases). With 5 bases removed from V and 8 bases from J, the gap between germline ends came to 12 bases. This CDR3 contains 12 residues. Germline V gene lookup returns CDR1 SGHAT and CDR2 FQNNGV. The CDR3 region is CASSIPPGGYTF. DNA of the CDR3: TGTGCCAGCAGCATTCCCCCAGGGGGCTACACCTTC.

The chain couples TRBV6-2 or TRBV6-3 to TRBJ2-7, with TRBD2 matching 8 bases. The V and J ends lost 4 bases and 2 bases, in that order; junction bases with no gene match: 10. The germline V gene encodes CDR1 MNHEY and CDR2 SVGEGT. This CDR3 contains 16 residues. CDR3 in DNA: TGTGCCAGCAGTTCCGATAGCGGGACGCCAACCTACGAGCAGTACTTC. Residues: CASSSDSGTPTYEQYF.

This chain connects TRBV3-1 (or the pseudogene TRBV3-2) to TRBJ2-2; weak D call: TRBD1 (6 bases). V was clipped by 1 base and J by 6 bases, with 15 bases between them. Germline V gene data show CDR1 as LGHDT and CDR2 as YNNKEL (reference sequence). The CDR3 contains 16 residues. In DNA form, the CDR3 reads TGTGCCAGCAGCCAAGGGGTGGGGGCCGCACCCGGGGAGCTGTTTTTT. This codes for CASSQGVGAAPGELFF.

The genes are TRBV7-3 and TRBJ2-7; D possibly corresponds to TRBD1 (5 bases). The CDR3 consists of 13 residues. Trimming cost V 1 base and J 9 bases, with 13 bases left between them. In germline, CDR1 is SGHTA, CDR2 FQGTGA. The CDR3: CASSLSSGAGQYF. As DNA, the CDR3 is TGTGCCAGCAGCTTAAGTTCTGGGGCCGGGCAGTACTTC.

This chain uses TRBV4-1 with TRBJ2-3, with 10 bases matching TRBD2. The V and J ends lost 4 bases and 3 bases, in that order; junction bases with no gene match: 4. Germline V gene sequence: CDR1 MGHRA, CDR2 YSYEKL. There are 15 residues in the CDR3. DNA of the CDR3: TGCGCCAGCAGCCGAACTAGCGGGGCGACAGATACGCAGTATTTT. Translating it yields CASSRTSGATDTQYF.

This rearrangement joins TRBV7-2 to TRBJ2-1, with D hard to call. The length of the CDR3 is 12 residues. Deletions cut 3 bases from V and 7 bases from J, with 7 bases between. In germline, CDR1 is SGHTA, CDR2 FQGNSA. The CDR3 DNA follows: TGTGCCAGCAGCTTGTCAGCGAATGAGCAGTTCTTC. Amino acids: CASSLSANEQFF.

This CDR3 reads CASRSGGVLAKNIQYF. In DNA, the CDR3 is TGCGCCAGCAGATCAGGGGGCGTTTTGGCCAAAAACATTCAGTACTTC. V and J are TRBV10-1 and TRBJ2-4; 8 nucleotides align to TRBD1. This CDR3 spans 16 amino acids. CDR1 is WNHNN and CDR2 is SYGVQD in the germline V gene (reference sequence). V gave up 6 bases and J gave up 1 base; unmatched junction bases: 8.

This chain connects TRBV19 to TRBJ1-3; the D gene is possibly TRBD1 (5 bases). V lost 7 bases to trimming and J lost 6 bases, with 19 bases between them. This CDR3 is 15 amino acids long. CDR1 is LNHDA, CDR2 SQIVND, per germline (reference sequence). The CDR3 reads CASTHNEPTENTIYF. The CDR3 region has the DNA TGTGCCAGTACCCACAACGAACCGACAGAAAACACCATATATTTT.

CDR3 DNA sequence: TGTGCCAGCAGCCAAGATTGGGGGGACCGGCGAGGCTACACCTTC. Amino acids: CASSQDWGDRRGYTF. The chain is built from TRBV4-2 and TRBJ1-2; TRBD1 might be the D (5 bases). Per the germline V gene, CDR1 is LGHNA and CDR2 is YNFKEQ. Trimming pared 0 bases from V and 8 bases from J, leaving 16 bases between. CDR3 length: 15 amino acids.

This chain connects TRBV28 to TRBJ1-2; a weak D match, TRBD1 (5 bases). In germline, CDR1 is MDHEN, CDR2 SYDVKM. V dropped 6 bases and J dropped 3 bases, with 14 bases sitting between them. This CDR3 is built from 14 residues. The CDR3 here is CASRGRGSYYGYTF. CDR3 nucleotide sequence: TGTGCCAGCAGGGGCCGGGGGAGCTACTATGGCTACACCTTC.

The rearrangement joins TRBV6-5 to TRBJ1-6, with 7 bases lining up with TRBD1. The CDR3 covers 13 residues. Losses at the gene ends were 2 bases for V and 8 bases for J; bases not matched to a gene: 0. Germline V gene sequence: CDR1 MNHEY, CDR2 SVGAGI. The CDR3 sequence is CASSYDRDSPLHF. Here the CDR3 DNA reads TGTGCCAGCAGTTACGACAGGGATTCACCCCTCCACTTT.

V usage is TRBV19 and J usage is TRBJ2-6; TRBD1 matches 10 bases. The V gene's germline CDR1 is LNHDA and CDR2 SQIVND (reference sequence). The CDR3 covers 19 residues. V was pared by 3 bases and J by 1 base, with 9 bases of the junction left unmatched. CDR3 DNA: TGTGCCAGTAGTATCGCGCGGGGACAGGGGACATCTGGGGCCAACGTCCTGACTTTC. It encodes CASSIARGQGTSGANVLTF.

The chain has TRBV3-1 (or the pseudogene TRBV3-2) and TRBJ1-2, with D maybe TRBD1 (5 bases). The CDR3 loop spans 13 amino acids. Germline assignment: CDR1 LGHDT and CDR2 YNNKEL (reference sequence). V lost 4 bases and J 5 bases, leaving 11 bases between the germline ends. CDR3 bases: TGTGCCAGCAGCCCGGGACTTACTTATGGCTACACCTTC. Translated, it gives CASSPGLTYGYTF.

This rearrangement joins TRBV24-1 to TRBJ1-1; D ambiguous. V dropped 2 bases and J dropped 1 base, with 7 bases sitting between them. The CDR3 totals 14 residues. CDR1 is KGHDR and CDR2 is SFDVKD in the germline V gene. The chain's CDR3 is CATSDSAGNTEAFF. Written as DNA, the CDR3 is TGTGCCACCAGTGATTCCGCCGGGAACACTGAAGCTTTCTTT.

This clone was counted only a few times. Written as DNA, the CDR3 is TGCGCCAGCAGTCAATCGCGTGGGCCCTTCCGCAATCAGCCCCAGCATTTT. Protein: CASSQSRGPFRNQPQHF. The V call is TRBV23-1, the J call TRBJ1-5; no clear D gene. TRBV23-1 is classed as an ORF, of uncertain function. This CDR3 has 17 residues. Deletions cut 0 bases from V and 2 bases from J, with 14 bases between.

This chain links TRBV4-1 with TRBJ2-7; TRBD1 is a possible D gene (6 bases). V lost 4 bases to trimming and J lost 6 bases, with 7 bases between them. Germline CDR1 reads MGHRA; CDR2 reads YSYEKL. The CDR3 has 11 residues. The CDR3 reads CASSLGGEQYF. CDR3 nucleotides: TGCGCCAGCAGCCTAGGGGGCGAGCAGTACTTC.